The 4 T cell receptor beta chains below come from one sample, sequenced in a study of CD8 T cells in ankylosing spondylitis. Broader study findings: A TCR beta motif of several highly homologous variants appeared characteristic of ankylosing spondylitis blood.

These TCRs are of unknown antigen specificity. Each CDR3 protein gets one entry after TCRdb re-called the 5' RACE reads with MiXCR. The sample lists some 840,000 distinct CDR3 sequences; 12% were seen once. Sequencing was carried out using blood, either unsorted or a sorted T cell fraction (not recorded which). The receptors were sampled from a male donor with ankylosing spondylitis.

In this sample, this clonotype turned up many times. The chain joins TRBV4-3 to TRBJ2-3; D remains ambiguous. The CDR3 has 13 residues. Trimming took 5 bases from V and 0 from J, leaving 6 bases between them. CDR1 and CDR2 (germline): LGHNA, YSLEER. The CDR3 spells CASSFDSTDTQYF. In nucleotides, the CDR3 is TGCGCCAGCAGCTTTGATAGCACAGATACGCAGTATTTT.

Concerning this clonotype itself: Compared with germline, one end of the junction differs, possibly owing to a read error. The chain couples TRBV6-5 to TRBJ2-2; no reliable D call. Looked up from germline, CDR1 is MNHEY and CDR2 is SVGAGI. The CDR3 loop spans 17 amino acids. The CDR3 spells CASSHSTTPGRTGELFF. The CDR3 DNA sequence: TGTGCCAGCAGTCACTCAACTACACCAGGTCGGACCGGGGAGCTGTTTTTT.

The rearrangement links TRBV24-1 to TRBJ2-7, with 9 bases fitting TRBD1. CDR3 length: 15 residues. The V gene's germline CDR1 is KGHDR and CDR2 SFDVKD. The junction had 8 bases not matched to a gene; V was cut back by 2 bases and J by 7 bases. The CDR3 protein is CATSDSRTGDAEQYF. DNA of the CDR3: TGTGCCACCAGTGATTCCAGGACAGGGGATGCGGAGCAGTACTTC.

The sample holds a few counts of this clonotype. The V call is TRBV18, the J call TRBJ1-1, with D maybe TRBD1 (5 bases). Per the germline V gene, CDR1 is KGHSH and CDR2 is LQKENI. The CDR3 runs 12 residues. Between the trimmed V and J ends, which lost 3 bases and 11 bases, there was a span of 13 bases. The CDR3 DNA is TGTGCCAGCTCACCGGGACCCTCTGTCGCTTTCTTT. Protein product: CASSPGPSVAFF.